This TCR beta chain was identified during a study of blood T cell repertoires in COVID-19. About the study: Researchers got acute and convalescent COVID-19 samples from the United States, Italy and Spain. Nucleic acid was either cDNA or gDNA, and it came from T cells, B-cell-depleted T cells, or PBMCs.

Seattle patient enrollment occurred during active infection, with longitudinal follow-up thereafter. Per the authors' pipeline: Cell counts per sample came from amplifying reference gene primers. Repertoires were generated with immunoSEQ multiplex PCR, while TCRdb's copy carries only in-frame clones and drops some. The DNA gave D and trimming, while V, J and clone size come from that table. This sample has hundreds of thousands of clones, with over 85% found just once. The sequenced material came from peripheral blood. This clonotype originated in a woman in her 30s with COVID-19, enrolled during active disease.

The DNA for the CDR3 is TGTGCCTGGAGTGTTCCCCAGCGCAGAGGGCCCGAGCAGTACTTC. Its translation: CAWSVPQRRGPEQYF. This sequence joins TRBV30 and TRBJ2-7, with D maybe TRBD2 (5 bases). There are 15 residues in the CDR3. V was trimmed by 0 bases and J by 6 bases, leaving 18 bases between them. CDR1 is GTSNPN and CDR2 is SVGIG in the germline V gene (reference sequence).